This T cell receptor beta chain is drawn from a study of cytomegalovirus exposure and HLA in healthy donors. Turning to the study itself: Roughly 180 million T cells yielded around 120 million unique TCR beta sequences in earlier analysis. About 80 million unique TCRs from HLA-typed donors were held in an early data release.

Vbeta (60) and Jbeta (13) primers were used in the PCR. This table comes from immunoSEQ multiplex PCR, and its TCRdb copy is limited to in-frame clones, with some not included. The data show some 180,000 clones, around 83% seen once. Trimming at V came to 4 bases and at J to 4 bases, leaving 11 bases not matched to a gene. CDR1 is SGHRS and CDR2 is YFSETQ in the germline V gene. The CDR3 extends over 15 amino acids. Study-wide findings and caveats: Earlier results showed most TCR beta V segments being productive about 90% or about 30% of the time.

Notes on this clone: What it binds is unknown.

The V gene is TRBV5-1, the J gene TRBJ2-7, with TRBD1 identical over 7 bases. The sample taken for sequencing was PBMCs. This TCR was sampled from a girl aged 2-10 years in good health and CMV-seropositive. The chain's CDR3 is CASSTLTGPFYEQYF. The DNA for the CDR3 is TGCGCCAGCAGCACGCTGACAGGGCCCTTTTACGAGCAGTACTTC.